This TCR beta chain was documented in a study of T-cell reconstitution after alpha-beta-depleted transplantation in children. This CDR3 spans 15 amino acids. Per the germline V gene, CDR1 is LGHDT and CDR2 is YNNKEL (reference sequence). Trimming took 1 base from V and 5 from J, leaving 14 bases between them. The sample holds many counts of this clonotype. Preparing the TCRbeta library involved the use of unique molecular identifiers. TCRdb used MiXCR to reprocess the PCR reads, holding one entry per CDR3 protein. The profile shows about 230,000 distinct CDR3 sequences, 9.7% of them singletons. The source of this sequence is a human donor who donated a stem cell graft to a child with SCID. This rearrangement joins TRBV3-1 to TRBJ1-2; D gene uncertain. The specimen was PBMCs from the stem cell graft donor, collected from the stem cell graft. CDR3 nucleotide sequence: TGTGCCAGCAGCCAAGGAAGGACGGGAACGTATGGCTACACCTTC. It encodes CASSQGRTGTYGYTF.